This TCR beta chain was profiled in a study of response to subunit inactivated influenza vaccine. TCRdb passed the RT-PCR reads through MiXCR, listing each CDR3 protein once. The sample shows about 520,000 distinct CDR3 sequences, about 25% of them seen only once. The CDR3 totals 13 residues. Germline-derived CDR1 and CDR2 are SQVTM and ANQGSEA. The sequencing here drew on CD4+ T cells sorted from PBMCs, taken 5 days after vaccination. The TCR was taken from a man aged 45-60 years who received an inactivated influenza vaccine. The gene calls are TRBV29-1 and TRBJ2-7; D not resolved. CDR3 loop: CSVSPGGLYEQYF. CDR3 sequence (DNA): TGCAGTGTCTCACCGGGTGGGCTCTACGAGCAGTACTTC.